This paragraph covers one T cell receptor (beta chain) sequence. The antigen is not known. The sample holds other DNA sequences that translate to the same CDR3. The entry originates in a study of shared clonotypes between healthy human individuals. Study in general: The donors, two women and a few men, were aged 18 to 49. Study results and limitations: Sampling was confined to blood; repertoires within tissues likely differ. Compared with memory subsets, naive subsets generally had larger estimated richness.

TCRdb keeps only in-frame clones here, not all; method: immunoSEQ multiplex PCR. The sample carries 1,400,000 or so clones, about 98.5% recorded once. V was cut by 3 bases and J by 1 base, with 10 bases left in between. Per the germline V gene, CDR1 is SGHTA and CDR2 is FQGNSA. CDR3 size: 14 residues. This receptor was identified in a man aged 30 to 45 in good health. V gene TRBV7-2 combines with J gene TRBJ2-7; weak D call: TRBD1 (5 bases). Sequencing used naive CD4+ T cells sorted from blood. Subset specified: CD45RA+ positively selected. This chain's CDR3 is CASSFAGSSYEQYF. CDR3 nucleotide sequence: TGTGCCAGCAGCTTCGCAGGGTCGTCCTACGAGCAGTACTTC.